This entry lists 21 T cell receptor beta chains sequenced from one sample in a study of shared clonotypes between healthy human individuals. Only CD45RO-negative cells positively selected for CCR7 counted as naive CD8 cells, so terminally differentiated effector memory CD45RA+ cells were excluded. Clones were sequenced by immunoSEQ multiplex PCR, and TCRdb holds only the in-frame ones, with some missing. The top ten clones hold more than 0.95% of a sample with about 2 million clones, about 95% of them seen once. Sequencing was carried out using naive CD8+ T cells sorted from blood. All receptors derive from a young man in good health.

This rearrangement joins TRBV11-3 to TRBJ1-2; D perhaps matches TRBD1 (5 bases). CDR3 length: 15 residues. Deletions cut 3 bases from V and 0 bases from J, with 11 bases between. From germline, CDR1 is SGHNT and CDR2 YENEEA. CDR3 DNA: TGTGCCAGCAGCTTGCAGGGTAGACCTAACTATGGCTACACCTTC. Amino acids: CASSLQGRPNYGYTF.

The chain couples TRBV6-5 to TRBJ2-7; 10 bases match TRBD2. Unmatched junction bases numbered 8, after V lost 6 bases and J lost 3 bases. Germline values: CDR1 MNHEY, CDR2 SVGAGI. The CDR3 extends over 15 amino acids. CDR3 sequence: CASSALAGVYYEQYF. In DNA, the CDR3 is TGTGCCAGCAGCGCCCTAGCGGGAGTTTACTACGAGCAGTACTTC.

This chain joins TRBV5-1 and TRBJ2-3, with 8 nucleotides matching TRBD1. Germline assignment: CDR1 SGHRS and CDR2 YFSETQ. This CDR3 region has 17 residues. J gave up 3 bases and V 1 base, and 10 bases lay outside the gene matches. This CDR3 is CASSLYPGQGATDTQYF. The CDR3 DNA reads TGCGCCAGCAGCTTGTACCCCGGACAGGGAGCTACAGATACGCAGTATTTT.

The V call is TRBV13, the J call TRBJ2-4; 7 nucleotides match TRBD1. Germline CDR1 and CDR2: PRHDT and FYEKMQ (reference sequence). The V and J ends lost 5 bases and 1 base, in that order; junction bases with no gene match: 8. CDR3 length equals 16 residues. Here the CDR3 DNA reads TGTGCCAGCAGCGGTACAGGGGAAGGGGCCAAAAACATTCAGTACTTC. Translating it yields CASSGTGEGAKNIQYF.

This chain links TRBV27 with TRBJ2-2; TRBD2 agrees at 10 bases. Per germline, CDR1 MNHEY and CDR2 SMNVEV (reference sequence). The V segment lost 3 bases and the J segment 3 bases; nucleotides outside the gene matches: 4. This CDR3 spans 16 amino acids. CDR3 sequence: CASSFLAGAHTGELFF. For the CDR3, the DNA is TGTGCCAGCAGTTTCCTAGCGGGAGCTCACACCGGGGAGCTGTTTTTT.

A word on this clone: Other nucleotide sequences from this sample produce the same CDR3. J is TRBJ1-2 and V is TRBV19, with TRBD1 matching over 8 bases. This CDR3 is built from 15 residues. Trimming took 1 base from V and 2 from J; bases not matched to a gene: 3. Germline V gene lookup returns CDR1 LNHDA and CDR2 SQIVND (reference sequence). CDR3 DNA sequence: TGTGCCAGTAGTATAGTCGGACAGGGAAACTATGGCTACACCTTC. It yields the protein CASSIVGQGNYGYTF.

The CDR3 DNA follows: TGTGCCAGCAGCCCAAGTCGAGATGAAGCTTTCTTT. Amino acid sequence: CASSPSRDEAFF. The V gene is TRBV13, the J gene TRBJ1-1; D gene unclear. The germline gives CDR1 PRHDT, CDR2 FYEKMQ (reference sequence). Trimming took 5 bases from V and 7 from J, leaving 11 bases between them. The CDR3 runs to 12 residues.

The chain recombines TRBV29-1 with TRBJ2-7, with 8 bases fitting TRBD2. Looked up from germline, CDR1 is SQVTM and CDR2 is ANQGSEA. Trimming cost V 0 bases and J 2 bases; bases outside gene matches: 6. The CDR3 extends over 15 amino acids. The CDR3 here is CSVEDRLAGAYEQYF. CDR3 sequence (DNA): TGCAGCGTTGAAGATCGGCTAGCGGGTGCCTACGAGCAGTACTTC.

This chain connects TRBV7-8 to TRBJ2-1, with TRBD2 matching over 9 bases. Germline values: CDR1 SGHVS, CDR2 FQNEAQ. The CDR3 consists of 16 residues. The V segment lost 5 bases and the J segment 3 bases; nucleotides outside the gene matches: 8. The CDR3 protein is CASSNLIAGVYNEQFF. CDR3 in DNA: TGTGCCAGCAGCAATCTTATAGCGGGAGTCTACAATGAGCAGTTCTTC.

This clone has a single count. The chain uses TRBV7-9 and TRBJ2-7; 11 positions agree with TRBD1. The J segment lost 2 bases and the V segment lost 5 bases, leaving 5 bases of the junction unmatched. The germline V gene encodes CDR1 SEHNR and CDR2 FQNEAQ (reference sequence). This CDR3 comprises 15 residues. CDR3 bases: TGTGCCAGCAGCACCGGGACAGGGGGAACCTACGAGCAGTACTTC. Its protein product is CASSTGTGGTYEQYF.

This clone is a singleton in its sample. The chain is built from TRBV5-4 and TRBJ2-7, with TRBD2 identical over 7 bases. Trimming at V came to 4 bases and at J to 5 bases, leaving 9 bases not matched to a gene. From germline, CDR1 is SGHNT and CDR2 YYREEE (reference sequence). The CDR3 has 14 residues. The CDR3 DNA follows: TGTGCCAGCAGCACTTGGGGGGGAGTCCACGAGCAGTACTTC. Residues: CASSTWGGVHEQYF.

J is TRBJ2-1 and V is TRBV7-9; 8 bases line up with TRBD2. V shed 1 base, J shed 6 bases, and the junction held 8 bases outside the gene matches. The CDR3 is 16 amino acids. Germline V gene data show CDR1 as SEHNR and CDR2 as FQNEAQ (reference sequence). In nucleotides, the CDR3 is TGTGCCAGCAGCTTAGAGATCGGAGGGACTAGCAATGAGCAGTTCTTC. This translates into CASSLEIGGTSNEQFF.

The V and J genes are TRBV6-6 and TRBJ1-2, with D perhaps TRBD1 (5 bases). Trimming cost V 2 bases and J 8 bases, with 12 bases left between them. Germline CDR1 and CDR2: MNHNY and SVGAGI (reference sequence). The CDR3 covers 13 residues. The CDR3 region has the DNA TGTGCCAGCAGTTACGACAGTGCGGTCGGCTACACCTTC. Translating gives CASSYDSAVGYTF.

The gene calls are TRBV7-6 and TRBJ2-7, with D unclear. V dropped 5 bases and J dropped 2 bases, with 10 bases sitting between them. CDR1 SGHVS and CDR2 FNYEAQ come from the germline V gene. The CDR3 is 13 residues long. Written as DNA, the CDR3 is TGTGCCAGCAGCGACTTGAATCCCTACGAGCAGTACTTC. Translating gives CASSDLNPYEQYF.

The gene calls are TRBV9 and TRBJ2-1, with D possibly being TRBD2 (6 bases). The ends were cut back, 0 bases at V and 7 bases at J, with 14 bases in the middle. Germline-derived CDR1 and CDR2 are SGDLS and YYNGEE. The CDR3 runs to 15 residues. The CDR3 loop is CASSVGDWPGNEQFF. DNA of the CDR3: TGTGCCAGCAGCGTAGGGGACTGGCCCGGGAATGAGCAGTTCTTC.

The chain carries TRBV7-9 and TRBJ2-3, with no clear D. CDR1 is SEHNR and CDR2 is FQNEAQ in the germline V gene (reference sequence). V lost 2 bases and J 5 bases, leaving 8 bases between the germline ends. This CDR3 contains 13 residues. The CDR3 region is CASSLIWEDTQYF. CDR3 in DNA: TGTGCCAGCAGCTTAATCTGGGAAGATACGCAGTATTTT.

The genes are TRBV11-2 and TRBJ2-7, with TRBD2 identical over 12 bases. V lost 5 bases and J lost 5; bases outside the gene matches: 4. CDR1 is SGHAT, CDR2 FQNNGV, per germline. The CDR3 runs 14 residues. CDR3 amino acids: CASSRLAGDDEQYF. CDR3 nucleotide sequence: TGTGCCAGCAGCCGACTAGCGGGAGACGACGAGCAGTACTTC.

The chain employs TRBV7-9 and TRBJ2-1, with 11 bases aligning to TRBD2. CDR1 and CDR2 from the germline V gene are SEHNR and FQNEAQ (reference sequence). This CDR3 comprises 14 residues. With 3 bases clipped from V and 8 bases from J, the junction kept 3 bases outside the gene matches. CDR3 in DNA: TGTGCCAGCAGCTTGGAACTAGCGGGAGATGAGCAGTTCTTC. Translating gives CASSLELAGDEQFF.

The CDR3 nucleotides read TGTGCCAGCAGCTCCACCACCGGCTGGGGAAGATACGAGCAGTACTTC. It translates to CASSSTTGWGRYEQYF. This chain joins TRBV7-9 and TRBJ2-7; D not resolved. The germline CDR1 and CDR2 sequences are SEHNR and FQNEAQ (reference sequence). This CDR3 is built from 16 residues. V shed 4 bases and J shed 4 bases, with 20 bases lying between them. The full variable domain, its missing parts supplied by reference TRBV7-9 and TRBJ2-7, is DTGVSQNPRHKITKRGQNVTFRCDPISEHNRLYWYRQTLGQGPEFLTYFQNEAQLEKSRLLSDRFSAERPKGSFSTLEIQRTEQGDSAMYLCASSSTTGWGRYEQYFGPGTRLTVT.

V is TRBV9 and J is TRBJ2-3, with 10 bases identical to TRBD2. The ends lost 4 bases at V and 5 bases at J; junction bases unmatched: 22. CDR3 length equals 20 residues. Germline assignment: CDR1 SGDLS and CDR2 YYNGEE. In DNA, the CDR3 is TGTGCCAGCAGCTTCCCCCGAGGGACTAGCGCAAACAAACCGATAGATACGCAGTATTTT. Its protein product is CASSFPRGTSANKPIDTQYF.

The V and J genes are TRBV7-9 and TRBJ1-2, with 8 nucleotides matching TRBD1. CDR1 SEHNR and CDR2 FQNEAQ come from the germline V gene (reference sequence). There are 15 residues in the CDR3. J was trimmed by 3 bases and V by 0 bases; bases with no gene match: 3. The CDR3 region has the DNA TGTGCCAGCAGCTTAGCTACAGGGGGTGACTATGGCTACACCTTC. Translation gives CASSLATGGDYGYTF.